The 13 T cell receptor beta chains in this list originate from one sample, sequenced in a study of Ad26.COV2.S vaccination and SARS-CoV-2 variants. Only in-frame clones appear in the TCRdb table, and some are missing; sequencing was by immunoSEQ multiplex PCR. This sample has some 410,000 clones, with about 92% found just once. As for treatment: 19 received Ad26.COV2.S at low or high dose, single or two shots; roughly five received placebo; per-sample allocation not given. Sampling was performed 63 days after the first vaccine or placebo injection. The sample consisted of peripheral blood, taken in a trial of Ad26.COV2.S vaccine versus placebo. These receptors were obtained from a person aged 18-60 years who received the Ad26.COV2.S COVID-19 vaccine or a placebo.

This clone has a single count. The rearrangement joins TRBV11-2 to TRBJ1-4, with 7 bases fitting TRBD1. V was pared by 5 bases and J by 5 bases, with 8 bases of the junction left unmatched. The CDR3 runs to 15 residues. Per germline, CDR1 SGHAT and CDR2 FQNNGV. The CDR3 here is CASSRMGQHNEKLFF. The CDR3, as DNA: TGTGCCAGCAGCCGAATGGGACAGCACAATGAAAAACTGTTTTTT.

The chain couples TRBV5-4 to TRBJ2-5; possibly TRBD1 or TRBD2 for D (6 bases each). From germline, CDR1 is SGHNT and CDR2 YYREEE (reference sequence). Trimming removed 0 bases from V and 2 bases from J, with 14 bases in between. This CDR3 spans 16 amino acids. The CDR3 sequence is CASSLGGGRLQETQYF. CDR3 nucleotides: TGTGCCAGCAGCTTGGGAGGGGGGCGTTTACAAGAGACCCAGTACTTC.

CDR3 in DNA: TGCGCCAGCAGCTTGGTGGTGGGAGGGGATGAAAAACTGTTTTTT. Its translation is CASSLVVGGDEKLFF. The chain has TRBV5-1 and TRBJ1-4, with D tentatively TRBD1 (5 bases). Germline-derived CDR1 and CDR2 are SGHRS and YFSETQ. The CDR3 runs 15 residues. The V and J ends lost 0 bases and 6 bases respectively, with 12 bases between them.

The chain uses TRBV5-1 and TRBJ1-1; D is undetermined. Germline lookup yields CDR1 SGHRS and CDR2 YFSETQ. The CDR3 totals 15 residues. Trimming pared 0 bases from V and 0 bases from J, leaving 9 bases between. This CDR3 reads CASSLEVGLNTEAFF. The CDR3 DNA reads as TGCGCCAGCAGCTTGGAGGTCGGGCTGAACACTGAAGCTTTCTTT.

The chain combines TRBV7-9 with TRBJ2-3; 7 nucleotides line up with TRBD1. CDR3 length: 17 amino acids. Per germline, CDR1 SEHNR and CDR2 FQNEAQ (reference sequence). V shed 0 bases and J 1 base; nucleotides not matched to a gene: 7. The DNA for the CDR3 is TGTGCCAGCAGCTTAGCACAGGGGACATCAGGCACAGATACGCAGTATTTT. Translation gives CASSLAQGTSGTDTQYF.

Concerning this clone: Other DNA variants within this sample encode the same CDR3. This chain joins TRBV28 and TRBJ2-7, with 8 bases matching TRBD1. Trimming removed 2 bases from V and 4 bases from J; junction bases left unmatched: 1. This CDR3 spans 13 amino acids. Germline V gives CDR1 MDHEN, CDR2 SYDVKM. The CDR3 region is CASSLDRGYEQYF. DNA of the CDR3: TGTGCCAGCAGTTTAGACAGGGGTTACGAGCAGTACTTC.

J is TRBJ2-1 and V is TRBV14; D might be TRBD1 (5 bases). Germline values: CDR1 SGHDN, CDR2 FVKESK. CDR3 length equals 17 residues. V was shortened by 4 bases and J by 2 bases, with 18 bases between the two germline ends. The CDR3 region is CASSRSSRQTPYNEQFF. DNA for the CDR3: TGTGCCAGCAGCCGAAGTTCACGACAGACCCCCTACAATGAGCAGTTCTTC.

The J gene is TRBJ1-4, the V gene TRBV19; a weak D match, TRBD1 (5 bases). The CDR3 runs 15 residues. Germline V CDR1 and CDR2: LNHDA, SQIVND (reference sequence). Trimming left V 4 bases short and J 8 bases short, with 17 bases between. The CDR3 protein is CASSRGERMVEKLFF. The CDR3 DNA is TGTGCCAGTAGTAGGGGGGAACGGATGGTCGAAAAACTGTTTTTT.

The chain carries TRBV5-1 and TRBJ2-3; a weak D match, TRBD2 (5 bases). CDR3 size: 15 residues. Germline CDR1 is SGHRS and CDR2 is YFSETQ. V was cut by 4 bases and J by 2 bases, with 14 bases left in between. The CDR3 protein is CASSPEGKNTDTQYF. The CDR3 DNA reads as TGCGCCAGCAGCCCCGAGGGAAAAAACACAGATACGCAGTATTTT.

The chain has TRBV7-6 and TRBJ2-1, with 11 bases fitting TRBD2. This CDR3 region has 15 residues. Trimming took 2 bases from V and 9 from J; bases not matched to a gene: 6. Germline loops: CDR1 SGHVS, CDR2 FNYEAQ. The CDR3 protein is CASSLSTSGGGEQFF. The CDR3 DNA reads as TGTGCCAGCAGCTTAAGTACTAGCGGGGGAGGTGAGCAGTTCTTC.

The chain employs TRBV5-3 and TRBJ2-1, with 11 bases aligning to TRBD2. Being an ORF, TRBV5-3 has a function that is uncertain. The CDR3 is made up of 15 amino acids. The V and J ends lost 2 bases and 9 bases, in that order; junction bases with no gene match: 7. The CDR3 region is CARSFRTSGCPEQFF. For the CDR3, the DNA is TGTGCCAGAAGCTTTCGGACTAGCGGGTGTCCTGAGCAGTTCTTC.

The chain carries TRBV15 and TRBJ2-2; the D gene is possibly TRBD2 (5 bases). Per the germline V gene, CDR1 is LNHNV and CDR2 is YYDKDF (reference sequence). V dropped 0 bases and J dropped 1 base, with 15 bases sitting between them. This CDR3 is built from 18 residues. The CDR3 sequence: CATSREPRGKRNTGELFF. The DNA of the CDR3 is TGTGCCACCAGCAGAGAACCCCGGGGAAAGAGGAACACCGGGGAGCTGTTTTTT.

The V call is TRBV11-2, the J call TRBJ1-4, with TRBD1 identical over 8 bases. This CDR3 is 18 amino acids long. The V and J ends lost 4 bases and 7 bases, in that order; junction bases with no gene match: 17. The germline gives CDR1 SGHAT, CDR2 FQNNGV. CDR3 sequence reads: CASSSPLQGAGWGEKLFF. In DNA, the CDR3 is TGTGCCAGCAGCTCGCCTCTTCAGGGGGCCGGCTGGGGTGAAAAACTGTTTTTT. The variable domain in full, with the rest retrieved from reference TRBV11-2 and TRBJ1-4, is EAGVAQSPRYKIIEKRQSVAFWCNPISGHATLYWYQQILGQGPKLLIQFQNNGVVDDSQLPKDRFSAERLKGVDSTLKIQPAKLEDSAVYLCASSSPLQGAGWGEKLFFGSGTQLSVL.